The rows below give T cell receptor beta chains drawn from one sample of a study of shared clonotypes between healthy human individuals. The table came from immunoSEQ multiplex PCR; TCRdb's copy has only in-frame clones and leaves some out. The sample lists 2 million to 2.5 million clones; 85% to 95% were seen once. The source material was naive CD4+ T cells from PBMCs. The receptors were sampled from a man between 18 and 29 years old in good health. Some clones in this sample may be carry-over from other donors' samples. The CDR3 runs from the conserved cysteine through the conserved F or W. The order of the fields is clone size, V gene, CDR3 length, J gene, D gene, CDR3 protein, CDR3 DNA. The D gene is left open where the match is weak. Clone size is not always given. Where it is, it says once, few, many or a class for expanded clones.

abundance: -; v_gene: TRBV19; len: 15; j_gene: TRBJ2-6; d_gene: -; CDR3aa: CASSIDSPGANVLTF; CDR3nt: TGTGCCAGTAGTATAGACTCCCCCGGGGCCAACGTCCTGACTTTC
abundance: -; v_gene: TRBV5-1; len: 15; j_gene: TRBJ1-3; d_gene: -; CDR3aa: CASSLEGNSGNTIYF; CDR3nt: TGCGCCAGCAGCTTGGAAGGTAACTCTGGAAACACCATATATTTT
abundance: few; v_gene: TRBV27; len: 14; j_gene: TRBJ1-2; d_gene: -; CDR3aa: CASSLYGHPYGYTF; CDR3nt: TGTGCCAGCAGTTTGTACGGACACCCCTATGGCTACACCTTC
abundance: -; v_gene: TRBV19; len: 17; j_gene: TRBJ1-5; d_gene: TRBD1; CDR3aa: CASRDRGRTDSNQPQHF; CDR3nt: TGTGCCAGCAGGGACAGGGGGCGCACCGATAGCAATCAGCCCCAGCATTTT
abundance: -; v_gene: TRBV5-1; len: 16; j_gene: TRBJ1-1; d_gene: -; CDR3aa: CASSLRPYGGGTEAFF; CDR3nt: TGCGCCAGCAGCTTGCGGCCGTACGGGGGCGGCACTGAAGCTTTCTTT
abundance: -; v_gene: TRBV4-3; len: 15; j_gene: TRBJ2-3; d_gene: -; CDR3aa: CASSHPSAEPDTQYF; CDR3nt: TGCGCCAGCAGCCACCCCTCCGCCGAGCCTGATACGCAGTATTTT
abundance: -; v_gene: TRBV5-1; len: 14; j_gene: TRBJ1-4; d_gene: -; CDR3aa: CASSVAATNEKLFF; CDR3nt: TGCGCCAGCAGCGTAGCTGCAACTAATGAAAAACTGTTTTTT
abundance: once; v_gene: TRBV4-1; len: 17; j_gene: TRBJ1-2; d_gene: -; CDR3aa: CASSKNRDSGQNYGYTF; CDR3nt: TGCGCCAGCAGCAAAAACCGGGACTCGGGCCAAAACTATGGCTACACCTTC
abundance: -; v_gene: TRBV6-5; len: 13; j_gene: TRBJ1-1; d_gene: -; CDR3aa: CASSYSGATEAFF; CDR3nt: TGTGCCAGCAGTTACTCCGGCGCCACTGAAGCTTTCTTT
abundance: -; v_gene: TRBV7-9; len: 13; j_gene: TRBJ1-1; d_gene: -; CDR3aa: CASSVTTNTEAFF; CDR3nt: TGTGCCAGCAGCGTGACAACGAACACTGAAGCTTTCTTT
abundance: -; v_gene: TRBV28; len: 15; j_gene: TRBJ2-7; d_gene: TRBD2; CDR3aa: CASSFGRRSSYEQYF; CDR3nt: TGTGCCAGCAGTTTCGGGAGGAGGAGCTCCTACGAGCAGTACTTC
abundance: -; v_gene: TRBV9; len: 15; j_gene: TRBJ2-3; d_gene: -; CDR3aa: CASSGQVTSTDTQYF; CDR3nt: TGTGCCAGCAGCGGGCAGGTCACTAGCACAGATACGCAGTATTTT
abundance: -; v_gene: TRBV14; len: 17; j_gene: TRBJ2-7; d_gene: TRBD2; CDR3aa: CASSQETSGGRSYEQYF; CDR3nt: TGTGCCAGCAGCCAAGAGACTAGCGGGGGCCGATCCTACGAGCAGTACTTC
abundance: -; v_gene: TRBV5-1; len: 15; j_gene: TRBJ1-1; d_gene: -; CDR3aa: CASNPNARENTEAFF; CDR3nt: TGCGCCAGCAACCCCAATGCGCGGGAGAACACTGAAGCTTTCTTT
abundance: -; v_gene: TRBV6-6; len: 14; j_gene: TRBJ2-7; d_gene: -; CDR3aa: CASSYPQGTYEQYF; CDR3nt: TGTGCCAGCAGTTACCCCCAGGGAACCTACGAGCAGTACTTC
abundance: -; v_gene: TRBV9; len: 15; j_gene: TRBJ2-2; d_gene: -; CDR3aa: CASSPRTDYTGELFF; CDR3nt: TGTGCCAGCAGCCCCAGGACAGACTACACCGGGGAGCTGTTTTTT
abundance: -; v_gene: TRBV5-6; len: 14; j_gene: TRBJ1-2; d_gene: -; CDR3aa: CASSFPYPQGGYTF; CDR3nt: TGTGCCAGCAGCTTCCCGTACCCTCAGGGGGGCTACACCTTC
abundance: -; v_gene: TRBV18; len: 17; j_gene: TRBJ2-1; d_gene: TRBD2; CDR3aa: CASSPRGGTSEYNEQFF; CDR3nt: TGTGCCAGCTCACCACGGGGGGGGACTAGCGAGTACAATGAGCAGTTCTTC
abundance: -; v_gene: TRBV4-1; len: 16; j_gene: TRBJ2-5; d_gene: TRBD2; CDR3aa: CASSRGLPGGIETQYF; CDR3nt: TGCGCCAGCAGCCGGGGTCTTCCGGGAGGTATTGAGACCCAGTACTTC
abundance: -; v_gene: TRBV7-9; len: 14; j_gene: TRBJ1-1; d_gene: TRBD1; CDR3aa: CASSFTGASTEAFF; CDR3nt: TGTGCCAGCTCCTTCACAGGGGCAAGCACTGAAGCTTTCTTT
abundance: -; v_gene: TRBV2; len: 12; j_gene: TRBJ2-7; d_gene: TRBD1; CDR3aa: CASTGQAYEQYF; CDR3nt: TGTGCCAGCACTGGACAGGCCTACGAGCAGTACTTC
abundance: once; v_gene: TRBV2; len: 10; j_gene: TRBJ2-7; d_gene: -; CDR3aa: CASSAGEQYF; CDR3nt: TGTGCCAGCAGTGCGGGCGAGCAGTACTTC
abundance: -; v_gene: TRBV4-2; len: 17; j_gene: TRBJ2-3; d_gene: -; CDR3aa: CASSQVGARPSADTQYF; CDR3nt: TGTGCCAGCAGCCAAGTGGGGGCGCGTCCTAGCGCAGATACGCAGTATTTT
abundance: -; v_gene: TRBV28; len: 12; j_gene: TRBJ1-2; d_gene: -; CDR3aa: CASSFQFYGYTF; CDR3nt: TGTGCCAGCAGTTTTCAGTTCTATGGCTACACCTTC
abundance: -; v_gene: TRBV7-9; len: 14; j_gene: TRBJ2-7; d_gene: -; CDR3aa: CASSLGIGSYEQYF; CDR3nt: TGTGCCAGCAGCTTAGGGATCGGATCCTACGAGCAGTACTTC
abundance: -; v_gene: TRBV2; len: 12; j_gene: TRBJ2-7; d_gene: -; CDR3aa: CASSIGSYEQYF; CDR3nt: TGTGCCAGCAGTATCGGCTCCTACGAGCAGTACTTC
abundance: -; v_gene: TRBV30; len: 14; j_gene: TRBJ1-1; d_gene: -; CDR3aa: CAWSVLAPNTEAFF; CDR3nt: TGTGCCTGGAGTGTACTCGCCCCGAACACTGAAGCTTTCTTT
abundance: -; v_gene: TRBV7-3; len: 15; j_gene: TRBJ2-7; d_gene: TRBD1; CDR3aa: CASSLTGTGGTKQYF; CDR3nt: TGTGCCAGCAGCCTAACCGGGACAGGGGGTACCAAGCAGTACTTC
abundance: -; v_gene: TRBV27; len: 15; j_gene: TRBJ2-7; d_gene: TRBD1; CDR3aa: CASKIWGTGFDEQYF; CDR3nt: TGTGCCAGCAAAATTTGGGGGACAGGGTTTGACGAGCAGTACTTC
abundance: few; v_gene: TRBV5-1; len: 15; j_gene: TRBJ1-1; d_gene: -; CDR3aa: CASSPQPELNTEAFF; CDR3nt: TGCGCCAGCAGCCCACAGCCAGAGTTGAACACTGAAGCTTTCTTT
abundance: -; v_gene: TRBV19; len: 17; j_gene: TRBJ2-1; d_gene: TRBD1; CDR3aa: CASSIAPGQGANNEQFF; CDR3nt: TGTGCCAGTAGTATAGCGCCGGGACAGGGGGCCAACAATGAGCAGTTCTTC
abundance: -; v_gene: TRBV5-1; len: 14; j_gene: TRBJ2-1; d_gene: TRBD2; CDR3aa: CASSLVAGSNEQFF; CDR3nt: TGCGCCAGCAGCTTAGTAGCGGGAAGCAATGAGCAGTTCTTC
abundance: -; v_gene: TRBV10-2; len: 13; j_gene: TRBJ2-2; d_gene: -; CDR3aa: CASSVSFTGELFF; CDR3nt: TGCGCCAGCAGTGTGTCTTTCACCGGGGAGCTGTTTTTT
abundance: once; v_gene: TRBV5-8; len: 17; j_gene: TRBJ1-2; d_gene: -; CDR3aa: CASNARDGFFTNYGYTF; CDR3nt: TGTGCCAGCAACGCCCGGGACGGGTTCTTTACTAACTATGGCTACACCTTC
abundance: -; v_gene: TRBV5-4; len: 15; j_gene: TRBJ2-5; d_gene: -; CDR3aa: CASSLAKTGRETQYF; CDR3nt: TGTGCCAGCAGCTTGGCCAAGACAGGGAGGGAGACCCAGTACTTC
abundance: -; v_gene: TRBV2; len: 15; j_gene: TRBJ2-5; d_gene: TRBD2; CDR3aa: CASSGGLAGGETQYF; CDR3nt: TGTGCCAGCAGTGGGGGACTAGCGGGAGGGGAGACCCAGTACTTC
abundance: -; v_gene: TRBV11-2; len: 15; j_gene: TRBJ2-7; d_gene: TRBD2; CDR3aa: CASSSNGGSSYEQYF; CDR3nt: TGTGCCAGCAGCTCCAACGGCGGGAGCTCCTACGAGCAGTACTTC
abundance: -; v_gene: TRBV30; len: 13; j_gene: TRBJ1-5; d_gene: TRBD1; CDR3aa: CAWGQGFNQPQHF; CDR3nt: TGTGCCTGGGGACAGGGCTTCAATCAGCCCCAGCATTTT
abundance: -; v_gene: TRBV7-9; len: 15; j_gene: TRBJ1-3; d_gene: -; CDR3aa: CASSLGTLSGNTIYF; CDR3nt: TGTGCCAGCAGCTTAGGGACCCTTTCTGGAAACACCATATATTTT
abundance: -; v_gene: TRBV6-5; len: 15; j_gene: TRBJ2-1; d_gene: -; CDR3aa: CASRPQGRSWNEQFF; CDR3nt: TGTGCCAGCAGGCCCCAGGGGCGGTCTTGGAATGAGCAGTTCTTC
abundance: -; v_gene: TRBV5-8; len: 16; j_gene: TRBJ1-1; d_gene: TRBD1; CDR3aa: CASSTGTGWWYTEAFF; CDR3nt: TGTGCCAGCAGCACCGGGACAGGATGGTGGTACACTGAAGCTTTCTTT
abundance: -; v_gene: TRBV6-5; len: 14; j_gene: TRBJ2-7; d_gene: -; CDR3aa: CASRPPGHLYEQYF; CDR3nt: TGTGCCAGCAGACCTCCGGGACACCTCTACGAGCAGTACTTC
abundance: -; v_gene: TRBV2; len: 13; j_gene: TRBJ2-5; d_gene: -; CDR3aa: CASTSTGKETQYF; CDR3nt: TGTGCCAGCACCTCTACAGGGAAAGAGACCCAGTACTTC
abundance: -; v_gene: TRBV2; len: 15; j_gene: TRBJ1-5; d_gene: -; CDR3aa: CASSAGDSINQPQHF; CDR3nt: TGTGCCAGCAGCGCAGGGGACTCGATCAATCAGCCCCAGCATTTT
abundance: -; v_gene: TRBV5-1; len: 13; j_gene: TRBJ1-2; d_gene: -; CDR3aa: CASSQGTNYGYTF; CDR3nt: TGCGCCAGCAGCCAAGGGACGAACTATGGCTACACCTTC
abundance: -; v_gene: TRBV11-2; len: 14; j_gene: TRBJ1-2; d_gene: TRBD1; CDR3aa: CASSSQDRANGYTF; CDR3nt: TGTGCCAGCAGCTCCCAGGACAGGGCGAATGGCTACACCTTC
abundance: once; v_gene: TRBV4-1; len: 14; j_gene: TRBJ2-7; d_gene: -; CDR3aa: CASSQGVAGREQYF; CDR3nt: TGCGCCAGCAGCCAAGGGGTTGCAGGGCGAGAGCAGTACTTC
abundance: -; v_gene: TRBV2; len: 14; j_gene: TRBJ2-3; d_gene: -; CDR3aa: CASKESPPVNTQYF; CDR3nt: TGTGCCAGCAAGGAGAGCCCTCCGGTCAATACGCAGTATTTT
abundance: -; v_gene: TRBV29-1; len: 13; j_gene: TRBJ2-7; d_gene: TRBD2; CDR3aa: CSVLTGGSYEQYF; CDR3nt: TGCAGCGTACTGACGGGGGGTTCCTACGAGCAGTACTTC
abundance: -; v_gene: TRBV28; len: 17; j_gene: TRBJ2-7; d_gene: -; CDR3aa: CATLPGDPKSSPYEQYF; CDR3nt: TGTGCCACCCTTCCGGGAGACCCAAAGTCGAGTCCCTACGAGCAGTACTTC
abundance: -; v_gene: TRBV7-9; len: 15; j_gene: TRBJ2-1; d_gene: -; CDR3aa: CASRQEPVLYNEQFF; CDR3nt: TGTGCCAGCAGGCAGGAGCCCGTCCTATACAATGAGCAGTTCTTC
abundance: -; v_gene: TRBV7-2; len: 15; j_gene: TRBJ2-7; d_gene: TRBD2; CDR3aa: CASSPGLARSYEQYF; CDR3nt: TGTGCCAGCAGCCCCGGACTAGCGCGCTCCTACGAGCAGTACTTC